In its sample, the clone carrying this T cell receptor (beta chain) was seen a few times. What it recognizes is unknown. The record originates from a study of blood T cells in healthy people across ages. Study results and caveats: With donor CMV status unknown, expanded clonotype changes were possibly confounded. Higher diversity, along with more naive CD4+ cells, distinguished long-lived donors from aged donors.

The CDR3 is 13 residues long. The V end lost 4 bases, the J end lost 0 bases, and 9 bases lay between the germline ends. The germline CDR1 and CDR2 sequences are DFQATT and SNEGSKA (reference sequence). Primers used in a second PCR of roughly 6 to 11 cycles were a sample-barcoded 5' primer and a J-beta primer mix. Sequencing yielded, for each sample, at least 3 million paired-end reads carrying CDR3. TCRdb reprocessed the 5' RACE reads via MiXCR and lists one record per CDR3 protein. The sample carries about 900,000 distinct CDR3 sequences, around 48% recorded once. They isolated at least 7 million PBMCs from each sample.

This receptor was identified in a man aged 30-40 years in good health. The chain employs TRBV20-1 and TRBJ1-2; no clear D gene. The sample consisted of blood. For the CDR3, the DNA is TGCAGTGCTAAAGCCGAAGCTAACTATGGCTACACCTTC. This sequence encodes CSAKAEANYGYTF.